The 13 T cell receptor beta chains below were found in one sample sequenced in a study of blood T cell repertoires in COVID-19. Clones were read by immunoSEQ multiplex PCR, and TCRdb kept only the in-frame ones, dropping some. This sample has approximately 90,000 clones, with around 88% found just once. The sequencing sample was made of peripheral blood. These receptors were obtained from a man aged 55 to 70 with acute or convalescent COVID-19.

This clone appeared a few times. The chain recombines TRBV3-1 (or the pseudogene TRBV3-2) with TRBJ1-1, with D uncertain. The CDR3 contains 13 residues. V lost 2 bases, J lost 5 bases, and 9 bases lay in between. From germline, CDR1 is LGHDT and CDR2 YNNKEL (reference sequence). The CDR3 bases are TGTGCCAGCAGCCAACAGGTTTGGACTGAAGCTTTCTTT. Its protein product is CASSQQVWTEAFF.

This clone was counted a single time. This chain joins TRBV30 and TRBJ2-3; D gene uncertain. Deletions cut 1 base from V and 4 bases from J, with 6 bases between. This CDR3 is 12 amino acids long. CDR1 and CDR2 (germline): GTSNPN, SVGIG (reference sequence). This CDR3 is CAWSGLSDTQYF. CDR3 sequence (DNA): TGTGCCTGGAGTGGGCTGTCAGATACGCAGTATTTT.

This clone has a handful of counts. J is TRBJ2-7 and V is TRBV3-1 (or the pseudogene TRBV3-2); a possible D gene is TRBD1 (7 bases). Trimming left V 4 bases short and J 5 bases short, with 18 bases between. The CDR3 has 15 residues. Germline V gives CDR1 LGHDT, CDR2 YNNKEL (reference sequence). CDR3 protein: CASSPLAGQSNEQYF. CDR3 bases: TGTGCCAGCAGCCCACTCGCGGGACAGTCGAACGAGCAGTACTTC.

V is TRBV6-6 and J is TRBJ1-3, with D possibly being TRBD1 (5 bases). The V gene lost 8 bases and the J gene lost 5 bases, with 16 bases spanning the gap. Germline CDR1 reads MNHNY; CDR2 reads SVGAGI (reference sequence). The CDR3 contains 14 residues. The CDR3 loop reads CASGTGGGRNTIYF. The CDR3 region has the DNA TGTGCCAGCGGAACGGGGGGTGGGAGAAACACCATATATTTT.

This clone was observed a few times. The CDR3 DNA follows: TGTGCCAGCAGCCCCTTTAGCGGGAGCACAGATACGCAGTATTTT. It codes for CASSPFSGSTDTQYF. The chain employs TRBV7-3 and TRBJ2-3, with 7 bases lining up with TRBD2. CDR3 length: 15 amino acids. Trimming removed 5 bases from V and 0 bases from J; junction bases left unmatched: 5. Germline loops: CDR1 SGHTA, CDR2 FQGTGA.

The chain couples TRBV3-1 (or the pseudogene TRBV3-2) to TRBJ2-5; 7 nucleotides line up with TRBD1. This CDR3 region has 17 residues. From germline, CDR1 is LGHDT and CDR2 YNNKEL (reference sequence). With V trimmed by 0 bases and J by 5 bases, 12 bases remained unmatched. Here the CDR3 DNA reads TGTGCCAGCAGCCAAGAGAACAGGGGAGTTAGTAGGGAGACCCAGTACTTC. This codes for CASSQENRGVSRETQYF.

The rearrangement joins TRBV6-1 to TRBJ1-1, with 7 positions matching TRBD1. Germline V gene lookup returns CDR1 MNHNS and CDR2 SASEGT. The CDR3 covers 18 residues. The J segment lost 1 base and the V segment lost 1 base, leaving 12 bases of the junction unmatched. For the CDR3, the DNA is TGTGCCAGCAGTGAAGAGCGGGTGTTTTACAGGGGGAACACTGAAGCTTTCTTT. This sequence encodes CASSEERVFYRGNTEAFF.

The chain recombines TRBV28 with TRBJ1-4; 11 bases fit TRBD1. Germline V lookup: CDR1 MDHEN, CDR2 SYDVKM. V was clipped by 2 bases and J by 3 bases; unmatched bases: 8. This CDR3 is 18 amino acids long. CDR3 region: CASSLLGTGGRPNEKLFF. For the CDR3, the DNA is TGTGCCAGCAGTTTACTGGGGACAGGGGGGCGCCCTAATGAAAAACTGTTTTTT.

The rearrangement links TRBV19 to TRBJ2-4; possible D gene TRBD1, 5 bases. Per germline, CDR1 LNHDA and CDR2 SQIVND (reference sequence). The CDR3 is 14 residues long. Trimming took off 3 bases at V and 7 bases at J, with 13 bases between the two ends. For the CDR3, the DNA is TGTGCCAGTAGTATCGCGGATGGGGCGAACATTCAGTACTTC. Its protein is CASSIADGANIQYF.

The genes are TRBV2 and TRBJ2-3; no clear D gene. The germline V gene encodes CDR1 SNHLY and CDR2 FYNNEI. Trimming left V 6 bases short and J 2 bases short, with 3 bases between. The CDR3 has 11 amino acids. For the CDR3, the DNA is TGTGCCAGCAGCATCACAGATACGCAGTATTTT. Residues: CASSITDTQYF.

The J gene is TRBJ2-7, the V gene TRBV6-5; 10 bases map to TRBD1. The CDR3 consists of 14 residues. In germline, CDR1 is MNHEY, CDR2 SVGAGI. V shed 0 bases and J 5 bases; nucleotides not matched to a gene: 1. In DNA, the CDR3 is TGTGCCAGCAGTTACTCTGGGACAGGGGACGAGCAGTACTTC. Encoded protein: CASSYSGTGDEQYF.

The chain employs TRBV5-5 and TRBJ2-7, with 7 positions matching TRBD1. J was trimmed by 5 bases and V by 3 bases; bases with no gene match: 11. This CDR3 is built from 15 residues. The germline V gene has CDR1 SGHKS and CDR2 YYEKEE (reference sequence). The CDR3 here is CASSWGQTIGDEQYF. CDR3 nucleotides: TGTGCCAGCAGCTGGGGACAGACCATAGGGGACGAGCAGTACTTC.

V gene TRBV6-5 combines with J gene TRBJ1-2; D is unclear. CDR1 MNHEY and CDR2 SVGAGI come from the germline V gene. The CDR3 runs to 14 residues. The V end was cut by 6 bases, the J end by 7 bases, with 18 bases between. The CDR3 DNA reads as TGTGCCAGCAGGATGGTGGGCGTCTTGGGTGGCTACACCTTC. Its protein product is CASRMVGVLGGYTF.